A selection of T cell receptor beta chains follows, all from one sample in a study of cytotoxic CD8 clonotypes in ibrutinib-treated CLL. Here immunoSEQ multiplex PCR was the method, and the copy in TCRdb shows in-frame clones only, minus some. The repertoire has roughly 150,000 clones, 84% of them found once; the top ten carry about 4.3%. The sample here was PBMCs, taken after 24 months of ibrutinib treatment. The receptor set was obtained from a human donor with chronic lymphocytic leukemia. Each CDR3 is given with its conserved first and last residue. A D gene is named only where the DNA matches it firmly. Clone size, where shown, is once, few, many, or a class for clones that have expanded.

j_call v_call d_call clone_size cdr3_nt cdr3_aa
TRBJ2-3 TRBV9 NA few TGTGCCAGCAGCGTAGGAAGCACAGATACGCAGTATTTT CASSVGSTDTQYF
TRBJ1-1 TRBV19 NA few TGTGCCAGTAGTATAGGGAGCCGGAACACTGAAGCTTTCTTT CASSIGSRNTEAFF
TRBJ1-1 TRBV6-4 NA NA TGTGCCAGCAGTGACAGGTTCTACACTGAAGCTTTCTTT CASSDRFYTEAFF
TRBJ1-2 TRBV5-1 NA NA TGCGCCAGCAGCTTGGATACCCTTTCTTGGACCTTC CASSLDTLSWTF
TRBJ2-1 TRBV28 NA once TGTGCCAGCAGTGTACTTTCTAGCTCCTACAATGAGCAGTTCTTC CASSVLSSSYNEQFF
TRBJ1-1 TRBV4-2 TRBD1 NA TGTGCCAGCAGTAGGACAGGGGGAAAGACTGAAGCTTTCTTT CASSRTGGKTEAFF
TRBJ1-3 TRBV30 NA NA TGTGCCTGGAGTGTCCCCCTGTTTCGAACTCGGGAGAAAAACACCATATATTTT CAWSVPLFRTREKNTIYF
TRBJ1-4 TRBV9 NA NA TGTGCCAGCAGCCGAGCCGGGACAAGTCTCGAAAAACTGTTTTTT CASSRAGTSLEKLFF
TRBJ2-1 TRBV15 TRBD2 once TGTGCCACCAGAGGAGGGACCCCCCGGGGGGGTGAGCAGTTCTTC CATRGGTPRGGEQFF
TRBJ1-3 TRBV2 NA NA TGTGCCAGCAGGGAGCTCTCTGGAAACACCATATATTTT CASRELSGNTIYF
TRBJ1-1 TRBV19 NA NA TGTGCCACTACGACCCGAAGGGGGGGTCTAACTGAAGCTTTCTTT CATTTRRGGLTEAFF
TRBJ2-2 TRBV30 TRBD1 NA TGTGCCCGGTCCTCTGGACAGGGGGCGACCGGGGAGCTGTTTTTT CARSSGQGATGELFF
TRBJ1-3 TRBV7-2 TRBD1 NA TGTGCCAGCAGCCCCCAGGGGGGGCGCGGAAACACCATATATTTT CASSPQGGRGNTIYF
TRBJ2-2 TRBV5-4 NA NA TGTGCCAGCAGTCGACAGGTTGGCACCGGGGAGCTGTTTTTT CASSRQVGTGELFF
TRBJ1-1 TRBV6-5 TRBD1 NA TGTGCCAGCACCATACAGGGGGCGGGTGAAGCTTTCTTT CASTIQGAGEAFF
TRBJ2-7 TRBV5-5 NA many TGTGCCAGCAGCTTAGAGTGGGCAGGGCACGAGCAGTACTTC CASSLEWAGHEQYF
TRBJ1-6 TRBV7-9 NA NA TGTGCCAGCAGCTCATCCGGGACATCTTCACCCCTCCACTTT CASSSSGTSSPLHF
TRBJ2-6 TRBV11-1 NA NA TGTGCCAGCAGCCGTGATGGGACATCTTTCTCTGGGGCCAACGTCCTGACTTTC CASSRDGTSFSGANVLTF
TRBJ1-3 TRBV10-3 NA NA TGTGCCATCAGTCCGTTGGTCCCATCTGGAAACACCATATATTTT CAISPLVPSGNTIYF
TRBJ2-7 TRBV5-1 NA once TGCGCCAGCAGCTCAGAGGTCTCCTACGAGCAGTACTTC CASSSEVSYEQYF
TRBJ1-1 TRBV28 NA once TGTGCCACTACAGGGAAACCGGGGGAGGCTTTCTTT CATTGKPGEAFF
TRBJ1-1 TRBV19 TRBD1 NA TGTGCCATACAGGACAGGGGTGAAGCTTTCTTT CAIQDRGEAFF
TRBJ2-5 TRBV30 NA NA TGTGCCTGGAGTGTACTGTCAGGGTTGGAGACCCAGTACTTC CAWSVLSGLETQYF
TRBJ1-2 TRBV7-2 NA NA TGTGCCAGCAGCGCGCGGGTGGGCGGCTACACCTTC CASSARVGGYTF
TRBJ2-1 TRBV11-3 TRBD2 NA TGTGCCAGCAGCTTAGGCGGGAGCGACTACAATGAGCAGTTCTTC CASSLGGSDYNEQFF
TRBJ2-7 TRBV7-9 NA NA TGTGCCAGCAGCGACCCTACATACGAGCAGTACTTC CASSDPTYEQYF
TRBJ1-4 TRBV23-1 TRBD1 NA TGCGCCAGCAGCCGGGACAGTGCCGAAAAACTGTTTTTT CASSRDSAEKLFF
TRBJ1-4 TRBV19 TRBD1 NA TGTGCCAGTAGTTCCCGGGACAGGAGGGCAACTAATGAAAAACTGTTTTTT CASSSRDRRATNEKLFF
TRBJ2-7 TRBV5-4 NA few TGTGCCAGCAGCTTTGACAGATCCTACGAGCAGTACTTC CASSFDRSYEQYF
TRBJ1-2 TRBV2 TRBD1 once TGTGCCAGCAGTGACCGACAGGGTCCCTCTAACTATGGCTACACCTTC CASSDRQGPSNYGYTF
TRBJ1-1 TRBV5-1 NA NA TGCGCCAGCAGCTCACCGGGACTAGAAGCTTTCTTT CASSSPGLEAFF
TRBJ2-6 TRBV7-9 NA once TGTGCCAGCAGCAACGGACGGGATTCGTCTGGGGCCAACGTCCTGACTTTC CASSNGRDSSGANVLTF
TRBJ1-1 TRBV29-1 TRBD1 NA TGCAGCGTTGAATGGGGACAGTCCATCGGGGCTTTCTTT CSVEWGQSIGAFF
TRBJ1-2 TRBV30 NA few TGTGCCTGGACGGACAGAGTATCGAGCGGCTATGGCTACACCTTC CAWTDRVSSGYGYTF
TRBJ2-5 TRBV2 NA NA TGTGCCAGCAGTGATACAAGGGCAAGTAAGGAGACCCAGTACTTC CASSDTRASKETQYF
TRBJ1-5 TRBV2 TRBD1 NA TGTGCCAGCAGTAACGGACAGGGGGAGAATCAGCCCCAGCATTTT CASSNGQGENQPQHF
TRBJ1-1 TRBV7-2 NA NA TGTGCCAGCAGCTTGGCCGGCTCAGGGGTCGGCGTGGTTTTCTTT CASSLAGSGVGVVFF
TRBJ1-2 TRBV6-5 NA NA TGTGCCAGCACCCAATGGATGGATGGCTACACCTTC CASTQWMDGYTF
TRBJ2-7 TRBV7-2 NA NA TGTGCCAGCAGCTTCACTCGAGGGCCCTACGAGCAGTACTTC CASSFTRGPYEQYF
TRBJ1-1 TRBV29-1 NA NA TGCAGCGTTGAAGATACTGGCAGGAGGCAAACTGAAGCTTTCTTT CSVEDTGRRQTEAFF